Listed below are T cell receptor beta chains from one sample, sequenced in a study of blood T cell repertoires in COVID-19. Using immunoSEQ multiplex PCR, the repertoire was profiled, and TCRdb retains in-frame clones only, with some absent. The profile shows some 250,000 clones, approximately 86% of them singletons. Sequencing used peripheral blood. The receptors derive from a woman in her thirties with acute or convalescent COVID-19. Both conserved end residues are part of each CDR3. D genes are given only for firm matches. The size entry is marked missing in some rows and otherwise reads once, few, many or a size class.

clone_size cdr3_length d_call j_call v_call cdr3_aa cdr3_nt
. 13 TRBD1 TRBJ2-1 TRBV30 CAWTTGANNEQFF TGTGCCTGGACAACAGGGGCTAACAATGAGCAGTTCTTC
. 15 . TRBJ2-1 TRBV9 CASSVGTGAYNEQFF TGTGCCAGCAGCGTGGGGACGGGAGCATACAATGAGCAGTTCTTC
. 15 TRBD1 TRBJ1-2 TRBV27 CASTSFATGEVGYTF TGTGCCAGCACCTCCTTCGCGACAGGGGAAGTAGGCTACACCTTC
once 14 TRBD1 TRBJ2-7 TRBV6-5 CASSYSNTGAEQYF TGTGCCAGCAGTTACTCGAATACAGGGGCCGAGCAGTACTTC
. 17 TRBD1 TRBJ2-7 TRBV27 CASSLGTDNPYRYEQYF TGTGCCAGCAGTTTAGGGACAGATAATCCTTATCGCTACGAGCAGTACTTC
. 15 TRBD1 TRBJ2-7 TRBV29-1 CSVELWEQGAYEQYF TGCAGCGTTGAACTGTGGGAGCAGGGGGCCTACGAGCAGTACTTC
. 16 . TRBJ2-3 TRBV4-3 CASSQDPRERTDTQYF TGCGCCAGCAGCCAAGATCCCCGGGAACGCACAGATACGCAGTATTTT
. 15 TRBD2 TRBJ2-7 TRBV10-3 CAISEEAGSSYEQYF TGTGCCATCAGTGAGGAAGCGGGGAGCTCCTACGAGCAGTACTTC
. 15 TRBD1 TRBJ1-1 TRBV2 CASRPGQGVNTEAFF TGTGCCAGCAGACCGGGACAGGGAGTGAACACTGAAGCTTTCTTT
. 16 TRBD1 TRBJ1-2 TRBV7-9 CASRPNPGGLGYGYTF TGTGCCAGCAGACCGAATCCAGGGGGCCTGGGATATGGCTACACCTTC
once 15 . TRBJ2-3 TRBV7-2 CASSGAGTRTDTQYF TGTGCCAGCAGCGGTGCCGGGACACGCACAGATACGCAGTATTTT
. 18 TRBD1 TRBJ1-1 TRBV18 CASSPKPRTGGGDTEAFF TGTGCCAGCTCACCAAAGCCCCGAACAGGGGGCGGGGACACTGAAGCTTTCTTT
. 17 TRBD2 TRBJ2-5 TRBV5-4 CASRETGTSGRVETQYF TGTGCCAGCAGAGAAACCGGGACTAGCGGGAGGGTGGAGACCCAGTACTTC
once 15 . TRBJ2-3 TRBV28 CASSWGAVRTDTQYF TGTGCCAGCAGTTGGGGAGCCGTTCGCACAGATACGCAGTATTTT
. 12 TRBD1 TRBJ2-7 TRBV12-3/TRBV12-4 CASSTGGYEQYF TGTGCCAGCAGTACAGGGGGCTACGAGCAGTACTTC
. 13 . TRBJ2-1 TRBV6-2/TRBV6-3 CASSKDTYNEQFF TGTGCCAGCAGCAAGGACACATACAATGAGCAGTTCTTC
once 19 TRBD2 TRBJ2-1 TRBV19 CASSISRSQAGGLYNEQFF TGTGCCAGTAGTATAAGTCGGAGCCAAGCGGGAGGCCTTTACAATGAGCAGTTCTTC
. 13 . TRBJ2-7 TRBV7-2 CASSLDAGSVQYF TGTGCCAGCAGCTTAGATGCGGGGTCCGTGCAGTACTTC
. 13 . TRBJ1-6 TRBV11-3 CASSLRGYSPLHF TGTGCCAGCAGCTTAAGGGGATACTCACCCCTCCACTTT
. 14 TRBD1 TRBJ1-1 TRBV19 CAVRQGWFNTEAFF TGTGCCGTACGACAGGGGTGGTTTAACACTGAAGCTTTCTTT
. 13 . TRBJ2-2 TRBV7-3 CASSLFGTGELFF TGTGCCAGCAGCTTATTCGGCACCGGGGAGCTGTTTTTT
. 16 . TRBJ1-5 TRBV2 CASSGGSGWSNQPQHF TGTGCCAGCAGTGGAGGCTCCGGGTGGAGCAATCAGCCCCAGCATTTT
. 19 TRBD2 TRBJ2-1 TRBV27 CASSNFSPGLAGAQREQFF TGTGCCAGCAGTAATTTCTCCCCGGGACTAGCGGGAGCTCAACGAGAGCAGTTCTTC
once 16 . TRBJ1-1 TRBV7-2 CASSLVGGSRSTEAFF TGTGCCAGCAGCTTAGTGGGGGGAAGCAGGAGCACTGAAGCTTTCTTT
. 16 TRBD1 TRBJ2-1 TRBV9 CASSAPRQGGHNEQFF TGTGCCAGCAGCGCACCCAGACAGGGCGGCCACAATGAGCAGTTCTTC
. 13 TRBD1 TRBJ1-4 TRBV5-1 CASGQGYNEKLFF TGCGCCAGCGGACAGGGTTATAATGAAAAACTGTTTTTT
once 14 . TRBJ1-5 TRBV21-1 CASSKVGSYQPQHF TGTGCCAGCAGCAAAGTAGGGAGCTATCAGCCCCAGCATTTT
. 15 . TRBJ2-4 TRBV6-5 CASSAMDSSKNIQYF TGTGCCAGCAGCGCGATGGACAGTTCCAAAAACATTCAGTACTTC
. 14 TRBD1 TRBJ2-1 TRBV18 CASSPPEGTAEQFF TGTGCCAGCTCACCACCAGAGGGGACAGCTGAGCAGTTCTTC
. 16 . TRBJ2-5 TRBV27 CASSLSNRRPGETQYF TGTGCCAGCAGTTTATCGAATCGCCGGCCGGGAGAGACCCAGTACTTC
. 13 . TRBJ2-7 TRBV5-5 CASSVQGHNEQYF TGTGCCAGCAGCGTACAGGGTCACAACGAGCAGTACTTC
. 15 TRBD2 TRBJ2-1 TRBV27 CASSLAGGPNNEQFF TGTGCCAGCAGTTTAGCGGGAGGGCCGAACAATGAGCAGTTCTTC
. 12 . TRBJ1-3 TRBV11-2 CASSLAGNTIYF TGTGCCAGCAGCTTAGCGGGAAACACCATATATTTT
. 15 . TRBJ2-5 TRBV7-2 CASSLLAGLQETQYF TGTGCCAGCAGCTTACTCGCAGGTCTACAAGAGACCCAGTACTTC
. 17 TRBD2 TRBJ2-1 TRBV6-6 CASSPSSGFVSYNEQFF TGTGCCAGCAGTCCCTCTAGCGGATTCGTCTCCTACAATGAGCAGTTCTTC
. 13 . TRBJ1-6 TRBV19 CATGVYYNSPLHF TGTGCCACAGGGGTTTACTATAATTCACCCCTCCACTTT
once 15 TRBD1 TRBJ2-2 TRBV7-2 CASSLFGTDTGELFF TGTGCCAGCAGCTTATTTGGGACAGACACCGGGGAGCTGTTTTTT
. 17 . TRBJ1-4 TRBV10-2 CASSGQDMGRPNQKLFF TGCGCCAGCAGTGGTCAGGACATGGGGCGCCCCAACCAAAAACTGTTTTTT
. 16 TRBD1 TRBJ2-7 TRBV7-8 CASSHRGPGRSYEQYF TGTGCCAGCAGCCACAGGGGCCCCGGCAGATCCTACGAGCAGTACTTC
once 15 TRBD1 TRBJ2-1 TRBV24-1 CATSDLWDRDNEQFF TGTGCCACCAGTGATTTGTGGGACAGGGACAATGAGCAGTTCTTC
once 13 . TRBJ1-4 TRBV25-1 CASNQGVGEKLFF TGTGCCAGCAATCAGGGTGTCGGGGAAAAACTGTTTTTT
once 14 TRBD1 TRBJ1-5 TRBV19 CASSMGQGSQPQHF TGTGCCAGTAGTATGGGACAGGGAAGCCAGCCCCAGCATTTT
. 12 . TRBJ1-3 TRBV10-1 CPGDGSGNTIYF TGCCCGGGAGACGGGTCTGGAAACACCATATATTTT
. 14 . TRBJ2-2 TRBV18 CASSRWESFGELFF TGTGCCAGCTCACGGTGGGAGTCCTTCGGGGAGCTGTTTTTT
once 15 . TRBJ2-6 TRBV18 CASSPSRGKANVLTF TGTGCCAGCTCACCATCACGGGGAAAGGCCAACGTCCTGACTTTC
. 14 . TRBJ2-7 TRBV5-1 CASSGLGHTYEQYF TGCGCCAGCAGCGGCCTGGGACACACTTACGAGCAGTACTTC
. 15 . TRBJ1-1 TRBV24-1 CATSDLDNLNTEAFF TGTGCCACCAGTGATTTGGACAACTTGAACACTGAAGCTTTCTTT
. 16 . TRBJ2-5 TRBV4-3 CASSQYLFGSQETQYF TGCGCCAGCAGCCAATATCTTTTCGGGTCCCAAGAGACCCAGTACTTC
. 13 TRBD1 TRBJ2-7 TRBV6-5 CASRGQGAREQYF TGTGCCAGCAGGGGACAGGGGGCGCGCGAGCAGTACTTC
few 15 . TRBJ1-5 TRBV15 CATSSLRLGNQPQHF TGTGCCACCAGCAGCCTGCGGTTGGGCAATCAGCCCCAGCATTTT
. 15 . TRBJ1-1 TRBV5-1 CASSFRQGGRTEAFF TGCGCCAGCAGCTTTAGGCAGGGAGGGAGAACTGAAGCTTTCTTT
. 14 TRBD2 TRBJ2-7 TRBV6-2/TRBV6-3 CASSHSGSGYEQYF TGTGCCAGCAGTCATAGCGGGAGTGGGTACGAGCAGTACTTC
. 14 TRBD1 TRBJ2-7 TRBV11-3 CASSLSTGAHEQYF TGTGCCAGCAGCTTATCGACAGGGGCCCACGAGCAGTACTTC
few 14 TRBD2 TRBJ2-1 TRBV10-3 CAISPGLIYNEQFF TGTGCCATCAGCCCGGGACTAATTTACAATGAGCAGTTCTTC